Below, 22 T cell receptor beta chains from the same sample are listed, as sequenced in a study of T-cell memory formation after mild COVID-19. Via MiXCR, TCRdb re-called the 5' RACE reads, giving one row per CDR3 protein. The sample records approximately 340,000 distinct CDR3 sequences, 10% to 15% being singletons. The source material was PBMCs or a T cell subset sorted from them (not recorded which). Source of these receptors: a man aged 18 to 29 who had mild COVID-19 (a few samples of this study predate the infection). Cell type and time point are not known.

This clonotype was picked up a small number of times. The genes are TRBV7-3 and TRBJ2-2; 8 positions agree with TRBD2. V lost 5 bases to trimming and J lost 0 bases; unmatched junction nucleotides: 8. Per germline, CDR1 SGHTA and CDR2 FQGTGA. The CDR3 contains 17 residues. This CDR3 is CASSISGEHANTGELFF. In DNA, the CDR3 is TGTGCCAGCAGCATTAGCGGGGAACACGCGAACACCGGGGAGCTGTTTTTT.

The chain carries TRBV20-1 and TRBJ1-1; D uncertain. This CDR3 spans 14 amino acids. The germline CDR1 and CDR2 sequences are DFQATT and SNEGSKA (reference sequence). V lost 1 base and J 3 bases, leaving 12 bases between the germline ends. The chain's CDR3 is CSARGGNRDTEAFF. CDR3 nucleotides: TGCAGTGCTAGAGGTGGGAACCGGGACACTGAAGCTTTCTTT.

This clonotype was observed many times. This chain joins TRBV12-3 or TRBV12-4 and TRBJ2-3, with a weak D call TRBD2 (6 bases). V lost 6 bases and J 5 bases, leaving 18 bases between the germline ends. The length of the CDR3 is 15 residues. CDR3 residues: CASSPRGSGGDTQYF. The CDR3 DNA is TGTGCCAGCAGCCCGCGGGGTAGCGGAGGAGATACGCAGTATTTT.

The chain couples TRBV12-3 or TRBV12-4 to TRBJ1-4; D unresolved. The length of the CDR3 is 15 residues. Trimming removed 6 bases from V and 8 bases from J, with 19 bases in between. In DNA, the CDR3 is TGTGCCAGCAGCCCTGCTGGAGGTAGTGGCGAAAAACTGTTTTTT. Its protein product is CASSPAGGSGEKLFF.

The chain couples TRBV5-1 to TRBJ2-3; D is undetermined. V gave up 4 bases and J gave up 2 bases, with 14 bases separating them. The germline V gene has CDR1 SGHRS and CDR2 YFSETQ. CDR3 length: 15 amino acids. CDR3 DNA: TGCGCCAGCAGCCTTCCGCCCGTCTCCACAGATACGCAGTATTTT. Translation gives CASSLPPVSTDTQYF.

CDR3 in amino acids: CASRRTSVGDTQYF. DNA for the CDR3: TGTGCCAGCAGAAGGACTAGCGTTGGAGATACGCAGTATTTT. This chain uses TRBV6-2 or TRBV6-3 with TRBJ2-3, with 9 nucleotides matching TRBD2. CDR1 and CDR2 (germline): MNHEY, SVGEGT. With 6 bases clipped from V and 5 bases from J, the junction kept 6 bases outside the gene matches. This CDR3 contains 14 residues.

The chain is built from TRBV19 and TRBJ2-7, with D unresolved. The V and J ends lost 5 bases and 2 bases respectively, with 7 bases between them. This CDR3 comprises 12 residues. The V gene's germline CDR1 is LNHDA and CDR2 SQIVND (reference sequence). The CDR3 here is CASSGGAYEQYF. The CDR3 bases are TGTGCCAGTAGTGGTGGTGCCTACGAGCAGTACTTC.

This chain connects TRBV28 to TRBJ2-7, with D possibly matching TRBD1 (5 bases). From germline, CDR1 is MDHEN and CDR2 SYDVKM. Trimming took 8 bases from V and 2 from J, leaving 16 bases between them. This CDR3 has 14 residues. The CDR3 loop is CASGPLDNPYEQYF. The CDR3 coding sequence is TGTGCCAGCGGCCCCTTGGACAACCCCTACGAGCAGTACTTC.

A few counts support this clonotype. An end of the junction does not agree with germline; a read error may underlie this. In DNA, the CDR3 is TGTGCCAGCAGATCAACCGGGGGAATCAGCTTTGACTTC. Residues: CASRSTGGISFDF. The chain recombines TRBV6-2 or TRBV6-3 with TRBJ1-2; weak D call: TRBD1 (5 bases). The CDR3 extends over 13 amino acids. CDR1 and CDR2 (germline): MNHEY, SVGEGT.

This clonotype was observed at least ten times. One junction end does not reproduce the germline sequence, and a read error may be involved. The rearrangement joins TRBV5-1 to TRBJ2-5; no definite D call. Germline values: CDR1 SGHRS, CDR2 YFSETQ. The CDR3 spans 11 residues. In DNA form, the CDR3 reads TGTGCCAGCAGCTTCCAAGAGACCCAGTACTTC. It encodes CASSFQETQYF. The whole variable domain, filled in from reference TRBV5-1 and TRBJ2-5, reads KAGVTQTPRYLIKTRGQQVTLSCSPISGHRSVSWYQQTPGQGLQFLFEYFSETQRNKGNFPGRFSGRQFSNSRSEMNVSTLELGDSALYLCASSFQETQYFGPGTRLLVL.

In this sample, this clonotype turned up a few times. The V call is TRBV10-3, the J call TRBJ2-4; the match to TRBD1 covers 9 bases. CDR1 and CDR2 from the germline V gene are ENHRY and SYGVKD. The CDR3 has 15 residues. The V segment lost 6 bases and the J segment 2 bases; nucleotides outside the gene matches: 5. This CDR3 is CAISSGTGTKNIQYF. The CDR3 coding sequence is TGTGCCATCAGCTCCGGGACAGGGACCAAAAACATTCAGTACTTC.

The CDR3 is CASSLASGGNTIYF. Here the CDR3 DNA reads TGTGCCAGCAGCTTAGCGTCCGGAGGAAACACCATATATTTT. The V call is TRBV7-2, the J call TRBJ1-3, with D hard to call. The V gene lost 0 bases and the J gene lost 4 bases, with 7 bases spanning the gap. This CDR3 spans 14 amino acids. Germline V gives CDR1 SGHTA, CDR2 FQGNSA.

This chain links TRBV4-3 with TRBJ2-2; either TRBD1 or TRBD2 may fit D (6 bases each). The CDR3 loop spans 18 amino acids. V shed 4 bases and J shed 5 bases, with 23 bases lying between them. The germline V gene has CDR1 LGHNA and CDR2 YSLEER. CDR3 nucleotide sequence: TGCGCCAGCAGCCCCCTGGAGGGGGACCCCTCTTATACCGGGGAGCTGTTTTTT. Protein product: CASSPLEGDPSYTGELFF.

The CDR3, as DNA: TGCAGTGCTAGACTGCTCTCTAACTCCTACGAGCAGTACTTC. This encodes CSARLLSNSYEQYF. The genes are TRBV20-1 and TRBJ2-7; no clear D gene. V dropped 2 bases and J dropped 0 bases, with 11 bases sitting between them. The CDR3 consists of 14 residues. The germline CDR1 and CDR2 sequences are DFQATT and SNEGSKA (reference sequence).

This clonotype occurred a few times. This chain connects TRBV5-4 to TRBJ2-2, with 9 bases that match TRBD1. This CDR3 is 15 amino acids long. The V and J ends lost 4 bases and 6 bases, in that order; junction bases with no gene match: 7. The germline V gene has CDR1 SGHNT and CDR2 YYREEE (reference sequence). The CDR3 is CASSTGTGFAGELFF. CDR3 nucleotides: TGTGCCAGCAGCACCGGGACAGGGTTTGCCGGGGAGCTGTTTTTT.

The rearrangement uses TRBV6-6 and TRBJ1-5, with unresolved D. V dropped 0 bases and J dropped 0 bases, with 9 bases sitting between them. Germline loops: CDR1 MNHNY, CDR2 SVGAGI (reference sequence). The CDR3 covers 16 residues. The CDR3 loop is CASSYSRRASNQPQHF. The CDR3 bases are TGTGCCAGCAGTTACTCCAGACGGGCTAGCAATCAGCCCCAGCATTTT.

The rearrangement joins TRBV7-2 to TRBJ1-6, with unresolved D. This CDR3 region has 13 residues. CDR1 SGHTA and CDR2 FQGNSA come from the germline V gene. Trimming shortened V by 4 bases and J by 9 bases, and 10 bases separated the two germline ends. The CDR3 sequence is CASSSNGFSPLHF. CDR3 DNA sequence: TGTGCCAGCAGCTCCAACGGGTTTTCACCCCTCCACTTT.

The chain has TRBV5-4 and TRBJ2-3, with TRBD2 matching over 13 bases. The J segment lost 4 bases and the V segment lost 4 bases, leaving 6 bases of the junction unmatched. Germline V gene lookup returns CDR1 SGHNT and CDR2 YYREEE (reference sequence). The CDR3 loop spans 16 amino acids. The CDR3 nucleotides read TGTGCCAGCAGCAGTACTAGCGGGGGGGTCCCAGATACGCAGTATTTT. This encodes CASSSTSGGVPDTQYF.

This clonotype was seen a few times. The rearrangement links TRBV12-3 or TRBV12-4 to TRBJ2-5; D may be TRBD1 (6 bases). The CDR3 has 14 amino acids. Trimming shortened V by 5 bases and J by 4 bases, and 14 bases separated the two germline ends. CDR3 sequence reads: CASSHTGTTETQYF. DNA of the CDR3: TGTGCCAGCAGTCATACAGGGACAACAGAGACCCAGTACTTC.

This clonotype was picked up a small number of times. The chain employs TRBV12-3 or TRBV12-4 and TRBJ1-5; tentatively, D is TRBD1 (5 bases). V was trimmed by 2 bases and J by 7 bases, leaving 15 bases between them. The CDR3 runs 15 residues. CDR3 DNA sequence: TGTGCCAGCAGTTTATACAGCCCAGGGCGGCAGCCCCAGCATTTT. This codes for CASSLYSPGRQPQHF.

Of note for this clonotype: Being one base from a much bigger clone, this may be a read error. This chain connects TRBV24-1 to TRBJ2-3; TRBD1 matches 7 bases. Germline loops: CDR1 KGHDR, CDR2 SFDVKD. This CDR3 is built from 16 residues. CDR3 sequence (DNA): TGTGCCACCAGTGATTCGACAGGGAGAGGCACAGATGCGCAGTATTTT. Protein product: CATSDSTGRGTDAQYF.

This clonotype was seen once. The chain carries TRBV11-2 and TRBJ1-1; D remains unclear. V lost 5 bases to trimming and J lost 0 bases, with 13 bases between them. The V gene's germline CDR1 is SGHAT and CDR2 FQNNGV. The CDR3 consists of 15 residues. CDR3 coding DNA: TGTGCCAGCAGCCACCTCTCCGGGATGAACACTGAAGCTTTCTTT. Translating gives CASSHLSGMNTEAFF.